One and the same sample provided the 8 T cell receptor beta chains below, sequenced in a study of response to subunit inactivated influenza vaccine. TCRdb used MiXCR to reprocess the RT-PCR reads, holding one entry per CDR3 protein. Seen here are about 180,000 distinct CDR3 sequences, around 9% observed once, and the top ten hold roughly 10%. The sequences come from non-naive T cells sorted from PBMCs, collected on the day of vaccination. All receptors come from a man aged 50 to 59 who received an inactivated influenza vaccine.

This clonotype appeared a single time. The chain recombines TRBV20-1 with TRBJ1-5, with TRBD1 matching 7 bases. The CDR3 loop spans 16 amino acids. CDR1 is DFQATT and CDR2 is SNEGSKA in the germline V gene (reference sequence). CDR3 in amino acids: CNARLLPGGRNQPQHF. In DNA, the CDR3 is TGCAATGCAAGACTTCTTCCAGGGGGACGCAATCAGCCCCAGCATTTT.

Concerning this clonotype: One end of the junction varies from germline; a read error may be responsible. V usage is TRBV11-1 and J usage is TRBJ2-3; D not resolved. The CDR3 length is 13 residues. Germline CDR1 SGHAT, CDR2 FQDESV (reference sequence). CDR3: CTSSFYVTDTQYF. The CDR3 nucleotides are TGTACCAGCAGCTTTTATGTAACAGATACGCAGTATTTT.

This clonotype was observed a handful of times. V gene TRBV4-1 combines with J gene TRBJ2-3; weak D call: TRBD2 (7 bases). Trimming took off 0 bases at V and 0 bases at J, with 13 bases between the two ends. The CDR3 has 17 residues. Germline V gives CDR1 MGHRA, CDR2 YSYEKL. CDR3 amino acids: CASSQDFAGASTDTQYF. The CDR3 DNA reads TGCGCCAGCAGCCAAGATTTCGCGGGGGCGAGCACAGATACGCAGTATTTT.

In this sample, this clonotype turned up a few times. The chain couples TRBV25-1 to TRBJ2-5; perhaps TRBD1 as D (8 bases). The V and J ends lost 3 bases and 5 bases respectively, with 13 bases between them. Germline CDR1 reads MGHDK; CDR2 reads SYGVNS. The CDR3 sequence is 14 residues long. CDR3 DNA sequence: TGTGCCAGCAGTGACCCACAGGGGGGGGAGACCCAGTACTTC. Its translation: CASSDPQGGETQYF.

This clonotype was seen repeatedly, ten times or more. This chain connects TRBV20-1 to TRBJ1-3; 7 bases fit TRBD1. The V gene end was trimmed by 2 bases and the J gene end by 4 bases; junction bases not matched to a gene: 20. The CDR3 loop spans 19 amino acids. Germline values: CDR1 DFQATT, CDR2 SNEGSKA (reference sequence). CDR3 in amino acids: CSARPASEGAILSGNTIYF. The DNA for the CDR3 is TGCAGTGCTAGACCCGCAAGCGAGGGGGCCATACTCTCAGGAAACACCATATATTTT.

This clonotype showed up many times. The chain uses TRBV20-1 and TRBJ2-7, with 11 nucleotides matching TRBD1. The germline V gene has CDR1 DFQATT and CDR2 SNEGSKA (reference sequence). CDR3 length equals 15 residues. V gave up 6 bases and J gave up 4 bases; unmatched junction bases: 11. The CDR3 DNA reads as TGCAGTGCCTCATTTGGGGGGACAGGGGGTTACGAGCAGTACTTC. Translating gives CSASFGGTGGYEQYF.

J is TRBJ2-2 and V is TRBV4-2; the D is unclear. V dropped 0 bases and J dropped 0 bases, with 11 bases sitting between them. The CDR3 runs 17 residues. Germline V lookup: CDR1 LGHNA, CDR2 YNFKEQ. The DNA for the CDR3 is TGTGCCAGCAGCCAAGATCGTTTTGGGGCGAACACCGGGGAGCTGTTTTTT. Encoded protein: CASSQDRFGANTGELFF.

At least ten counts were recorded for this clonotype. The rearrangement uses TRBV5-1 and TRBJ2-1, with 9 bases identical to TRBD1. V was clipped by 4 bases and J by 4 bases; unmatched bases: 6. The CDR3 extends over 15 amino acids. Per germline, CDR1 SGHRS and CDR2 YFSETQ. CDR3 sequence (DNA): TGCGCCAGCAGCCCGGCGGGACAGGGTTACAATGAGCAGTTCTTC. Translated: CASSPAGQGYNEQFF.